The TCR beta chain under discussion was sequenced for a study of regulatory T cells in long-lasting Graves disease. Whole-study context: In persistent Graves' disease, antithyroid drugs had been taken for over 5 years and TSH receptor antibodies stayed positive. Study-wide points: The number of shared public clonotypes was higher in persistent patients (about 2,700) than new patients (966). Persistent Graves' patients showed less TCR diversity than newly diagnosed patients showed.

HTBI primers from iRepertoire and Arm-PCR of CDR3 regions yielded the TCR beta libraries. TCRdb re-called the multiplex PCR reads with MiXCR, one entry per CDR3 protein. Of approximately 380,000 distinct CDR3 sequences in the sample, about a fifth were seen once. Time point indicated: persistent/refractory GD, antithyroid drugs over 5 years with positive TRAb. Construction of the TCR library relied on RNA isolated from PBMCs. EDTA tubes received around 9 milliliters of collected peripheral blood. CDR3 length equals 20 residues. Germline CDR1 and CDR2: MDHEN and SYDVKM. J was trimmed by 3 bases and V by 2 bases; bases with no gene match: 11. Concerning this clonotype itself: Its antigen remains unidentified.

The rearrangement joins TRBV28 to TRBJ2-3; 16 nucleotides agree with TRBD2. This TCR was sampled from a female donor with Graves disease. The source material was peripheral blood mononuclear cells (PBMCs), sampled when the disease was refractory, from a patient treated with antithyroid drugs. CDR3 protein: CASSLHLKGLAGGPTDTQYF. The DNA of the CDR3 is TGTGCCAGCAGTTTACACCTCAAGGGACTAGCGGGAGGGCCTACAGATACGCAGTATTTT.